The text below deals with one T cell receptor (beta chain). Its antigen has not been determined. No base qualities exist here, and no much larger clone lies one base off it. The Qiagen DNeasy kit was used to extract genomic DNA from unsorted PBMCs and from the negatively selected CD4+ and CD8+ fractions. TCR beta CDR3 regions were subjected to amplification by immunoSEQ multiplex PCR with primers that anneal to V and J segments. A synthetic immune receptor repertoire was used to minimize amplification bias, and any remaining bias was removed computationally after sequencing. Turning to the authors' computational methods: Repertoire diversity was quantified as the Shannon entropy index using custom Python scripts. The unsorted, CD4+ and CD8+ repertoires were each analyzed separately, with the exception of combined analyses, where CD4+ and CD8+ sequences were merged in silico. A clone counted as expanded when the clone's frequency after treatment rose at least 2-fold relative to C1D1, and clones undetected at baseline were given a pseudocount of 0.5. Singleton clones were defined as clones with 0 or 1 copy at C1D1, and non-singleton clones were defined as clones with 2 or more copies. Clones expanded in unsorted samples were annotated as CD4+, CD8+ or unknown by matching protein sequences in sorted samples from the same patient. Wilcoxon tests on paired samples were used to test diversity changes from C1D1 to C4D1. In TCRdb, the immuneACCESS table is reduced to in-frame sequences with V and J assigned. These tables do not hold every clone; where another copy was compared, an unresolved V gene accounts for under half, and the others remain unexplained. Clone size and V and J calls were adopted from that table, with D and trimming inferred from the DNA. Counted in this sample were some 100,000 clones; around 89% of them appeared once. Under 8% of the sample is held by the ten biggest clonotypes.

This sample is part of a study of PD-1 blockade in classical Hodgkin lymphoma (dated by TCRdb to 2019 to 2021). Concerning the study at large: Nivolumab dosing was 3 mg/kg intravenously every 2 weeks, continuing until either disease progression or unacceptable toxicity. To define a peripheral blood immune signature of response to PD-1 blockade in classical Hodgkin lymphoma, the study combined TCR beta sequencing with CyTOF.

The meaning of the sample's time point label: cycle 2 day 1 (C2D1) of nivolumab. Every trial patient had relapsed following autologous stem cell transplantation, and prior brentuximab vedotin exposure was what differed among cohorts A, B and C. The trial cohort was composed of about 60 patients with relapsed/refractory classical Hodgkin lymphoma, for whom complete response, partial response or progressive disease was recorded as best overall response. Single-agent nivolumab was administered to trial patients in the multi-cohort phase II CheckMate 205 trial. An independent review committee assessed best overall response by applying the 2007 International Working Group response criteria. Trial PBMCs were collected immediately before nivolumab initiation (C1D1) and during therapy at cycle 2 day 1 and cycle 4 day 1. Peripheral blood was collected in 8 mL Vacutainer Cell Preparation Tubes, from which PBMCs were isolated by centrifugation and then cryopreserved.

Overall study outcomes, separate from this receptor: Newly diagnosed patients were reported to have lower baseline TCR diversity than healthy donors, and relapsed/refractory patients were reported to have lower baseline TCR diversity still. Trial patients with a complete response had baseline diversity similar to that of newly diagnosed patients, while partial responders and progressors had significantly lower diversity. Only a single clinical trial cohort was studied, and what caused the repertoire differences, possibly disease activity or prior therapy, remained undefined. Patients starting nivolumab less than 1 year after ASCT had lower diversity and were excluded from later analyses to avoid confounding by immune reconstitution. A significant rise by C4D1 was seen in CD4+ but not CD8+ TCR diversity (p=0.0027 vs p=0.16), with the rise being most apparent in complete responders (p=0.02).

Counted from cysteine to phenylalanine, this CDR3 has 19 amino acids. Solely the CDR3 DNA is kept, with 57 bases framed from the first base. V is cut by 2 bases and J by 2 bases, and the space between the germline ends is 19 bases. The germline V gene supplies CDR1 LGHNA and CDR2 YSLEER. This TCR was sampled from a human donor with classical Hodgkin lymphoma. The chain links TRBV4-3 with TRBJ2-6; the D gene assignment is perhaps TRBD1 or TRBD2, with each matching 5 bases. Sequences were derived from peripheral blood mononuclear cells (PBMCs), sampled before the second cycle of nivolumab. The CDR3 sequence is CASSQPSDLGTPGANVLTF. The nucleotides are TGCGCCAGCAGCCAACCGTCGGATCTTGGGACCCCTGGGGCCAACGTCCTGACTTTC.